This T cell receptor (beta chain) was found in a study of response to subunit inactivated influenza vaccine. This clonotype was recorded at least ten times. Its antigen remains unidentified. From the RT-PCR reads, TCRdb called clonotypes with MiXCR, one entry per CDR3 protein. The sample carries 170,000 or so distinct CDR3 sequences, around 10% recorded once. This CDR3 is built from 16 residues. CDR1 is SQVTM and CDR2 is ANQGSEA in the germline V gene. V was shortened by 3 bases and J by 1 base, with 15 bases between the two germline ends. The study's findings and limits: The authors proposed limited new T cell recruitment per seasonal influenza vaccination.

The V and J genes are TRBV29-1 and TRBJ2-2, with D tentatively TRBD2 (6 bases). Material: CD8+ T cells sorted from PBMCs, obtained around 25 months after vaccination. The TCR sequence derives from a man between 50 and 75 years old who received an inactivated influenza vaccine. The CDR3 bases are TGCAGCGTTGAGGTGCGCTCAGCGGGGAACACCGGGGAGCTGTTTTTT. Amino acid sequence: CSVEVRSAGNTGELFF.